The 27 T cell receptor beta chains below come from one sample, sequenced in a study of neoadjuvant anti-PD-1 for oral cavity cancer. Produced via immunoSEQ multiplex PCR; TCRdb's table is partial and in-frame only. The data contain approximately 42,000 clones, 77% of them singletons. Regarding time point: after neoadjuvant nivolumab, at surgical resection. The starting material was PBMCs, obtained after nivolumab (anti-PD-1) treatment. The receptor set was obtained from a person aged 40 to 85 with oral cavity squamous cell carcinoma.

This rearrangement joins TRBV19 to TRBJ1-6; no reliable D call. Germline assignment: CDR1 LNHDA and CDR2 SQIVND (reference sequence). Trimming left V 3 bases short and J 5 bases short, with 26 bases between. The CDR3 spans 20 residues. The CDR3 DNA is TGTGCCAGTAGTATCCAGCACACTGCCGATCCCAGCCTTAATAATTCACCCCTCCACTTT. This sequence encodes CASSIQHTADPSLNNSPLHF.

This clone was observed a few times. This chain's CDR3 is CASSDSIGGSTRFF. The CDR3 DNA sequence: TGTGCCAGCAGTGACTCGATTGGCGGGAGCACCCGCTTCTTC. V usage is TRBV6-4 and J usage is TRBJ2-1; 7 nucleotides agree with TRBD2. The CDR3 contains 14 residues. Germline assignment: CDR1 MRHNA and CDR2 SNTAGT. V lost 0 bases, J lost 16 bases, and 12 bases stayed unmatched.

This clone came up a few times. The CDR3, as DNA: TGTGCCAGCAGTCCCCTAGACGGTGAAGCTTTCTTT. This gives the protein CASSPLDGEAFF. This chain uses TRBV28 with TRBJ1-1; D unclear. V was pared by 5 bases and J by 7 bases, with 11 bases between. The CDR3 is 12 amino acids. CDR1 and CDR2 from the germline V gene are MDHEN and SYDVKM.

The chain is built from TRBV5-1 and TRBJ2-1, with D possibly called TRBD1 or TRBD2 (5 bases each). The CDR3 loop spans 16 amino acids. Trimming stripped 7 bases from V and 0 bases from J, with 17 bases between. Per germline, CDR1 SGHRS and CDR2 YFSETQ. This CDR3 is CASCPGPESSYNEQFF. As DNA, the CDR3 is TGCGCCAGCTGCCCGGGACCGGAAAGCTCCTACAATGAGCAGTTCTTC. Using reference TRBV5-1 and TRBJ2-1 for the parts outside the CDR3, the full variable domain is KAGVTQTPRYLIKTRGQQVTLSCSPISGHRSVSWYQQTPGQGLQFLFEYFSETQRNKGNFPGRFSGRQFSNSRSEMNVSTLELGDSALYLCASCPGPESSYNEQFFGPGTRLTVL.

The rearrangement links TRBV2 to TRBJ2-5; no reliable D call. CDR3 length: 11 amino acids. From germline, CDR1 is SNHLY and CDR2 FYNNEI. Between the trimmed V and J ends, which lost 4 bases and 6 bases, there was a span of 6 bases. CDR3 sequence: CASSGQKTQYF. The CDR3 nucleotides are TGTGCCAGCAGTGGACAAAAGACCCAGTACTTC.

This clone was counted between two and nine times. V gene TRBV5-4 combines with J gene TRBJ1-1; D is ambiguous. V lost 4 bases and J 1 base, leaving 14 bases between the germline ends. The CDR3 has 15 amino acids. Looked up from germline, CDR1 is SGHNT and CDR2 is YYREEE (reference sequence). The CDR3 protein is CASSRDPFQNTEAFF. The CDR3 DNA reads as TGTGCCAGCAGCCGCGACCCGTTTCAGAACACTGAAGCTTTCTTT. Complete variable domain (other parts from reference TRBV5-4 and TRBJ1-1): ETGVTQSPTHLIKTRGQQVTLRCSSQSGHNTVSWYQQALGQGPQFIFQYYREEENGRGNFPPRFSGLQFPNYSSELNVNALELDDSALYLCASSRDPFQNTEAFFGQGTRLTVV.

The chain uses TRBV6-1 and TRBJ2-7; TRBD1 matches at 7 bases. The V gene end was trimmed by 4 bases and the J gene end by 7 bases; junction bases not matched to a gene: 7. Germline CDR1 is MNHNS and CDR2 is SASEGT. This CDR3 has 13 residues. The CDR3 reads CASSGPQGEEQYF. CDR3 bases: TGTGCCAGCAGTGGCCCCCAGGGGGAGGAGCAGTACTTC.

The chain is built from TRBV2 and TRBJ2-7, with a possible D match to TRBD1 (5 bases). Germline V lookup: CDR1 SNHLY, CDR2 FYNNEI. The CDR3 spans 13 residues. Between the trimmed V and J ends, which lost 5 bases and 4 bases, there was a span of 12 bases. The CDR3 sequence is CASSPDRRYEQYF. The CDR3 region has the DNA TGTGCCAGCAGTCCTGACAGACGATACGAGCAGTACTTC.

Points on this clone: Other DNA sequences from this sample encode an identical CDR3 as well. J is TRBJ2-2 and V is TRBV7-9, with TRBD1 as a possible D gene (5 bases). This CDR3 has 15 residues. The germline V and J ends were trimmed by 2 bases and 4 bases, with 11 bases remaining between them. Germline V lookup: CDR1 SEHNR, CDR2 FQNEAQ (reference sequence). The CDR3 bases are TGTGCCAGCAGCTTACAGGGCCGGGCCACCGGGGAGCTGTTTTTT. Its translation: CASSLQGRATGELFF.

The chain combines TRBV7-9 with TRBJ1-3; weak D call: TRBD1 (5 bases). The CDR3 is 14 residues long. V was trimmed by 2 bases and J by 4 bases, leaving 9 bases between them. In germline, CDR1 is SEHNR, CDR2 FQNEAQ (reference sequence). Here the CDR3 DNA reads TGTGCCAGCAGCTTATCAGGGAACGGAAACACCATATATTTT. Translated, it gives CASSLSGNGNTIYF.

This chain connects TRBV10-2 to TRBJ1-1; 9 positions agree with TRBD1. Germline-derived CDR1 and CDR2 are WSHSY and SAAADI. This CDR3 has 13 amino acids. V shed 6 bases and J 7 bases; nucleotides not matched to a gene: 6. CDR3 sequence reads: CASRSTGGLEAFF. Written as DNA, the CDR3 is TGCGCCAGCAGGTCCACAGGGGGCCTTGAAGCTTTCTTT.

The chain carries TRBV10-2 and TRBJ1-2; possible D gene TRBD1, 6 bases. The CDR3 runs 11 residues. CDR1 is WSHSY, CDR2 SAAADI, per germline. The V end lost 3 bases, the J end lost 7 bases, and 6 bases lay between the germline ends. Here the CDR3 reads CASSEQGGYTF. CDR3 in DNA: TGCGCCAGCAGTGAACAGGGTGGCTACACCTTC.

The chain couples TRBV19 to TRBJ1-1; the match to TRBD1 covers 7 bases. V dropped 2 bases and J dropped 7; count of bases not matched to a gene: 7. The germline gives CDR1 LNHDA, CDR2 SQIVND (reference sequence). This CDR3 is 14 amino acids long. CDR3 in DNA: TGTGCCAGTAGTATATACCAGGGGGGGGTTGAAGCTTTCTTT. Its protein is CASSIYQGGVEAFF.

The chain couples TRBV2 to TRBJ1-2, with D perhaps matching TRBD1 (6 bases). Trimming removed 5 bases at V and 2 bases at J, with 15 bases between. This CDR3 has 15 amino acids. Germline CDR1 SNHLY, CDR2 FYNNEI. CDR3 in DNA: TGTGCCAGCAGTTACAGGGCCGGGGGAAACTATGGCTACACCTTC. Translation gives CASSYRAGGNYGYTF.

The chain combines TRBV7-9 with TRBJ1-1; 7 nucleotides line up with TRBD1. Germline CDR1 SEHNR, CDR2 FQNEAQ (reference sequence). The V segment lost 7 bases and the J segment 2 bases; nucleotides outside the gene matches: 7. This CDR3 contains 14 residues. This CDR3 is CASTTPGGNTEAFF. The CDR3 DNA follows: TGTGCCAGCACAACTCCAGGGGGAAACACTGAAGCTTTCTTT. The variable domain in full, with the rest retrieved from reference TRBV7-9 and TRBJ1-1, is DTGVSQNPRHKITKRGQNVTFRCDPISEHNRLYWYRQTLGQGPEFLTYFQNEAQLEKSRLLSDRFSAERPKGSFSTLEIQRTEQGDSAMYLCASTTPGGNTEAFFGQGTRLTVV.

This clone has only a few counts. The chain recombines TRBV5-6 with TRBJ1-2; 7 bases map to TRBD1. This CDR3 has 15 amino acids. J was trimmed by 4 bases and V by 0 bases; bases with no gene match: 6. Germline V CDR1 and CDR2: SGHDT, YYEEEE. The CDR3 DNA follows: TGTGCCAGCAGCTTGGCCGGGGACAGATTCTATGGCTACACCTTC. Its protein is CASSLAGDRFYGYTF.

The chain recombines TRBV5-1 with TRBJ1-2; D is perhaps TRBD1 (6 bases). Germline assignment: CDR1 SGHRS and CDR2 YFSETQ. V shed 0 bases and J shed 4 bases, with 19 bases lying between them. The CDR3 extends over 17 amino acids. CDR3 nucleotide sequence: TGCGCCAGCAGCTTGGCAGGCGGGGGCAGGTTTGGCTATGGCTACACCTTC. This translates into CASSLAGGGRFGYGYTF.

This chain uses TRBV13 with TRBJ2-7, with D possibly being TRBD2 (5 bases). Looked up from germline, CDR1 is PRHDT and CDR2 is FYEKMQ (reference sequence). CDR3 size: 16 residues. V lost 5 bases and J 3 bases, leaving 20 bases between the germline ends. The DNA of the CDR3 is TGTGCCAGCAGCCCCCGTTGGACTTCTCCTCACTACGAGCAGTACTTC. Translation: CASSPRWTSPHYEQYF. Based on the CDR3 plus reference TRBV13 and TRBJ2-7, the full variable domain is AAGVIQSPRHLIKEKRETATLKCYPIPRHDTVYWYQQGPGQDPQFLISFYEKMQSDKGSIPDRFSAQQFSDYHSELNMSSLELGDSALYFCASSPRWTSPHYEQYFGPGTRLTVT.

V gene TRBV5-6 combines with J gene TRBJ1-1; tentative D call: TRBD1 (5 bases). This CDR3 is 15 amino acids long. Germline V CDR1 and CDR2: SGHDT, YYEEEE. The germline V and J ends were trimmed by 1 base and 11 bases, with 21 bases remaining between them. The CDR3 sequence is CASSLWTSGLPRAFF. CDR3 nucleotide sequence: TGTGCCAGCAGCTTGTGGACATCTGGGCTTCCCAGGGCTTTCTTT. The full variable domain, in which reference TRBV5-6 and TRBJ1-1 provide the parts outside the CDR3, is DAGVTQSPTHLIKTRGQQVTLRCSPKSGHDTVSWYQQALGQGPQFIFQYYEEEERQRGNFPDRFSGHQFPNYSSELNVNALLLGDSALYLCASSLWTSGLPRAFFGQGTRLTVV.

The V gene is TRBV14, the J gene TRBJ2-3; 10 nucleotides agree with TRBD2. V trimming: 4 bases; J trimming: 0 bases; junction bases outside the gene matches: 4. Germline-derived CDR1 and CDR2 are SGHDN and FVKESK. The CDR3 runs to 16 residues. In DNA form, the CDR3 reads TGTGCCAGCAGCCGGTTGACTAGCGGGAGCACAGATACGCAGTATTTT. This gives the protein CASSRLTSGSTDTQYF.

The V call is TRBV5-1, the J call TRBJ2-3; 8 bases map to TRBD2. The CDR3 has 16 residues. Germline values: CDR1 SGHRS, CDR2 YFSETQ. Germline trimming cut 0 bases from V and 3 bases from J; bases unmatched to any gene: 6. This CDR3 is CASSLGSRGGTDTQYF. The DNA of the CDR3 is TGCGCCAGCAGCTTGGGTTCTCGCGGGGGGACAGATACGCAGTATTTT.

This chain uses TRBV29-1 with TRBJ1-1; tentatively, D is TRBD1 (6 bases). The CDR3 totals 13 residues. Looked up from germline, CDR1 is SQVTM and CDR2 is ANQGSEA. The ends were cut back, 5 bases at V and 7 bases at J, with 17 bases in the middle. For the CDR3, the DNA is TGCAGCGTTTCCAACCAGGGGCGGAATGAAGCTTTCTTT. This translates into CSVSNQGRNEAFF. The variable domain in full, completed from reference TRBV29-1 and TRBJ1-1, reads SAVISQKPSRDICQRGTSLTIQCQVDSQVTMMFWYRQQPGQSLTLIATANQGSEATYESGFVIDKFPISRPNLTFSTLTVSNMSPEDSSIYLCSVSNQGRNEAFFGQGTRLTVV.

This chain uses TRBV19 with TRBJ1-5; tentative D call: TRBD1 (5 bases). V shed 7 bases and J shed 1 base, with 14 bases lying between them. Germline assignment: CDR1 LNHDA and CDR2 SQIVND (reference sequence). CDR3 length: 15 residues. CDR3 protein: CASKPEGLSNQPQHF. The CDR3 DNA follows: TGTGCCAGTAAACCGGAGGGGTTAAGCAATCAGCCCCAGCATTTT.

With regard to this clone: Other DNA sequences from this sample encode an identical CDR3 as well. The rearrangement uses TRBV20-1 and TRBJ2-2; no clear D gene. Trimming pared 5 bases from V and 5 bases from J, leaving 6 bases between. CDR1 and CDR2 from the germline V gene are DFQATT and SNEGSKA (reference sequence). The CDR3 totals 11 residues. CDR3 region: CSAGRTGELFF. The DNA for the CDR3 is TGCAGTGCTGGAAGGACCGGGGAGCTGTTTTTT.

The V and J genes are TRBV16 and TRBJ2-6; D possibly uses TRBD1 or TRBD2 (5 bases each). Germline CDR1 KGHSY, CDR2 FQNENV. The V end was cut by 0 bases, the J end by 0 bases, with 12 bases between. The CDR3 has 18 residues. CDR3 in DNA: TGTGCCAGCAGCCAATCCCCAGGGACCCGCTCTGGGGCCAACGTCCTGACTTTC. It is translated as CASSQSPGTRSGANVLTF.

The count of this clone is one. This CDR3 is CASLRQGSYEQYF. The CDR3 DNA reads TGTGCCAGCCTAAGACAGGGTTCCTACGAGCAGTACTTC. This chain links TRBV6-4 with TRBJ2-7; 7 bases align to TRBD1. There are 13 residues in the CDR3. Germline V lookup: CDR1 MRHNA, CDR2 SNTAGT. V was pared by 8 bases and J by 1 base, with 5 bases of the junction left unmatched.

In this sample, this clone turned up a few times. The chain has TRBV14 and TRBJ1-1; no clear D. Germline assignment: CDR1 SGHDN and CDR2 FVKESK. The CDR3 extends over 13 amino acids. Trimming removed 4 bases from V and 7 bases from J, with 13 bases in between. The CDR3 nucleotides are TGTGCCAGCAGCCGCCAGGTGGGGTTTGAAGCTTTCTTT. It is translated as CASSRQVGFEAFF.